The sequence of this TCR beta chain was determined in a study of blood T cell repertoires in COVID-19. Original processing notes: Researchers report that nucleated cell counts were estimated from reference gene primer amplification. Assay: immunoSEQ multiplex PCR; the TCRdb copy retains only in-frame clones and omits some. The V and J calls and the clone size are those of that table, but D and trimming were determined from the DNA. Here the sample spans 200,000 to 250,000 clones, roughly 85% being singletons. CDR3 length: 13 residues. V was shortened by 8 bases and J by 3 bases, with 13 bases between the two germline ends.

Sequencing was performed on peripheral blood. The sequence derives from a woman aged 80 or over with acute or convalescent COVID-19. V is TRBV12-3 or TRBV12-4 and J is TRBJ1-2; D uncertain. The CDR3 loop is CASSPGGDYGYTF. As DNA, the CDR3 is TGTGCCAGCTCCCCAGGAGGAGACTATGGCTACACCTTC.